These 23 T cell receptor beta chains came from one sample sequenced in a study of blood T cell repertoires in COVID-19 (dated by TCRdb to 2018 to 2021). Library method: the immunoSEQ multiplex PCR assay. What TCRdb holds here is the immuneACCESS table cut down to in-frame rearrangements. Part of the clones is not present; checked against another copy, under half of the missing clones reflect an unresolved V gene, and the others are unexplained. A total of some 90,000 clones appear in this sample, 86% of them only once. The biggest ten clones account for roughly 1.2% of the sample. Source material: peripheral blood. The receptors here all came from a man older than 75 with active or convalescent COVID-19.

This chain links TRBV12-5 with TRBJ2-1; 9 nucleotides match TRBD2. The junction had 17 bases not matched to a gene; V was cut back by 7 bases and J by 10 bases. Germline V CDR1 and CDR2: LGHNT, FRNRAP. The CDR3 is 16 amino acids. The CDR3 nucleotides read TGTGCTAGTGCCCAGTGGGGTAGCGGGAGTTTCTGGGAGCAGTTCTTC. Residues: CASAQWGSGSFWEQFF.

A few counts support this clone. This chain uses TRBV7-2 with TRBJ2-7; 8 bases are shared with TRBD1. Trimming took 5 bases from V and 1 from J; bases not matched to a gene: 10. This CDR3 region has 16 residues. Germline CDR1 is SGHTA and CDR2 is FQGNSA. The CDR3 DNA is TGTGCCAGCAGCCTAGGGGCAGGGGGCATTTCCTACGAGCAGTACTTC. This translates into CASSLGAGGISYEQYF.

This chain connects TRBV5-1 to TRBJ1-2; a possible D gene is TRBD1 (6 bases). Looked up from germline, CDR1 is SGHRS and CDR2 is YFSETQ. This CDR3 has 14 residues. The V end was cut by 4 bases, the J end by 8 bases, with 18 bases between. The CDR3: CASSPGQFESGYTF. The CDR3 nucleotides read TGCGCCAGCAGCCCCGGACAGTTCGAGTCCGGCTACACCTTC.

The rearrangement joins TRBV10-1 to TRBJ2-4; D remains ambiguous. The CDR3 is 12 amino acids. V dropped 9 bases and J dropped 8 bases, with 14 bases sitting between them. CDR1 is WNHNN and CDR2 is SYGVQD in the germline V gene (reference sequence). The CDR3 spells CARKVAPYIQYF. CDR3 nucleotide sequence: TGCGCCAGAAAAGTGGCCCCGTACATTCAGTACTTC.

This chain links TRBV5-1 with TRBJ2-7; 10 bases match TRBD2. Unmatched junction bases numbered 8, after V lost 2 bases and J lost 6 bases. The CDR3 contains 15 residues. CDR1 and CDR2 from the germline V gene are SGHRS and YFSETQ. The DNA of the CDR3 is TGCGCCAGCAGCTTCGGGTCCCTAGCGGGAGCCGAGCAGTACTTC. This encodes CASSFGSLAGAEQYF.

V gene TRBV11-2 combines with J gene TRBJ1-5, with D possibly being TRBD1 (6 bases). Germline V gene lookup returns CDR1 SGHAT and CDR2 FQNNGV. Trimming pared 0 bases from V and 9 bases from J, leaving 12 bases between. This CDR3 is built from 14 residues. The CDR3 spells CASSLDRGGRPQHF. The CDR3 DNA reads as TGTGCCAGCAGCTTAGATCGAGGGGGTCGGCCCCAGCATTTT. The entire variable domain, with the rest obtained from reference TRBV11-2 and TRBJ1-5, is as follows: EAGVAQSPRYKIIEKRQSVAFWCNPISGHATLYWYQQILGQGPKLLIQFQNNGVVDDSQLPKDRFSAERLKGVDSTLKIQPAKLEDSAVYLCASSLDRGGRPQHFGDGTRLSIL.

J is TRBJ2-5 and V is TRBV9; no reliable D call. Deletions cut 5 bases from V and 4 bases from J, with 15 bases between. The germline V gene encodes CDR1 SGDLS and CDR2 YYNGEE. The CDR3 loop spans 14 amino acids. CDR3 sequence (DNA): TGTGCCAGCAGTCCCCGCCCGTCGGGAGAGACCCAGTACTTC. Translating it yields CASSPRPSGETQYF.

This chain connects TRBV14 to TRBJ1-4, with D tentatively TRBD1 (6 bases). This CDR3 is 16 amino acids long. The germline CDR1 and CDR2 sequences are SGHDN and FVKESK. The V end lost 1 base, the J end lost 12 bases, and 21 bases lay between the germline ends. As DNA, the CDR3 is TGTGCCAGCAGCCAAGGAGGGACATTGTATCGCCAGGAACTGTTTTTT. Protein product: CASSQGGTLYRQELFF.

The chain links TRBV10-1 to TRBJ1-5, with D tentatively TRBD1 (6 bases). The V end lost 8 bases, the J end lost 6 bases, and 23 bases lay between the germline ends. The CDR3 has 16 amino acids. Germline V CDR1 and CDR2: WNHNN, SYGVQD (reference sequence). The CDR3: CASFPHGQSTGQPQHF. The DNA of the CDR3 is TGCGCCAGCTTTCCCCACGGACAGTCGACGGGTCAGCCCCAGCATTTT.

The rearrangement joins TRBV5-5 to TRBJ2-5; the D gene is possibly TRBD2 (5 bases). Trimming stripped 2 bases from V and 3 bases from J, with 8 bases between. The CDR3 extends over 13 amino acids. Germline assignment: CDR1 SGHKS and CDR2 YYEKEE (reference sequence). The CDR3 sequence is CASSFSSKETQYF. For the CDR3, the DNA is TGTGCCAGCAGCTTCTCTAGCAAAGAGACCCAGTACTTC.

The chain is built from TRBV18 and TRBJ2-3; 9 nucleotides match TRBD2. V shed 3 bases and J 0 bases; nucleotides not matched to a gene: 4. The CDR3 contains 16 residues. Germline CDR1 and CDR2: KGHSH and LQKENI. The CDR3 sequence: CASSPLAGTSTDTQYF. The CDR3 DNA reads as TGTGCCAGCTCACCCCTAGCGGGAACAAGCACAGATACGCAGTATTTT.

This chain joins TRBV7-9 and TRBJ2-3; D gene uncertain. V shed 1 base and J shed 0 bases, with 5 bases lying between them. The CDR3 is 14 residues long. In germline, CDR1 is SEHNR, CDR2 FQNEAQ (reference sequence). In DNA form, the CDR3 reads TGTGCCAGCAGCTTAGGCCAGAGCACAGATACGCAGTATTTT. It yields the protein CASSLGQSTDTQYF.

The rearrangement joins TRBV10-3 to TRBJ2-1; D perhaps matches TRBD1 (5 bases). The germline V gene encodes CDR1 ENHRY and CDR2 SYGVKD. This CDR3 contains 13 residues. V was clipped by 3 bases and J by 10 bases, with 13 bases between them. The CDR3 reads CAISDNRSNEQFF. The DNA for the CDR3 is TGTGCCATCAGTGATAACAGGTCAAACGAGCAGTTCTTC.

The chain carries TRBV4-1 and TRBJ1-2; tentatively, D is TRBD1 (5 bases). Germline V gives CDR1 MGHRA, CDR2 YSYEKL. The V end was cut by 0 bases, the J end by 8 bases, with 16 bases between. The length of the CDR3 is 15 residues. The CDR3 DNA is TGCGCCAGCAGCCAAGATTTATTGGCAGGGTGGGGCTACACCTTC. Encoded protein: CASSQDLLAGWGYTF.

J is TRBJ1-3 and V is TRBV3-1 (or the pseudogene TRBV3-2), with D perhaps matching TRBD1 (5 bases). The CDR3 contains 16 residues. V shed 4 bases and J shed 0 bases, with 13 bases lying between them. Germline V gives CDR1 LGHDT, CDR2 YNNKEL (reference sequence). The CDR3 loop is CASSPRGLLSGNTIYF. As DNA, the CDR3 is TGTGCCAGCAGCCCTCGGGGACTGCTCTCTGGAAACACCATATATTTT.

The chain uses TRBV6-2 or TRBV6-3 and TRBJ1-1; the D is unclear. The CDR3 runs 14 residues. The V end was cut by 6 bases, the J end by 1 base, with 12 bases between. Germline loops: CDR1 MNHEY, CDR2 SVGEGT. CDR3 loop: CASSASQRNTEAFF. The CDR3 DNA is TGTGCCAGCAGCGCCTCCCAGCGGAACACTGAAGCTTTCTTT.

The genes are TRBV11-3 and TRBJ2-1; weak D call: TRBD2 (6 bases). Trimming took 1 base from V and 4 from J, leaving 14 bases between them. Germline V gene data show CDR1 as SGHNT and CDR2 as YENEEA. This CDR3 contains 16 residues. This CDR3 reads CASSLGGAGPYNEQFF. In nucleotides, the CDR3 is TGTGCCAGCAGCTTAGGCGGAGCGGGCCCGTACAATGAGCAGTTCTTC.

This clone was seen only a few times. The CDR3 coding sequence is TGTGCCAGCAGCTTATACAATGGGGACAGTCCCTATAATTCACCCCTCCACTTT. Its protein product is CASSLYNGDSPYNSPLHF. The rearrangement links TRBV7-2 to TRBJ1-6; 7 bases match TRBD1. V lost 2 bases, J lost 2 bases, and 9 bases stayed unmatched. The CDR3 is 18 residues long. The germline CDR1 and CDR2 sequences are SGHTA and FQGNSA.

The CDR3 spells CASSPQGWDRATEAFF. CDR3 sequence (DNA): TGTGCCAGCAGCCCACAGGGCTGGGACCGGGCCACTGAAGCTTTCTTT. The V and J genes are TRBV11-2 and TRBJ1-1; D perhaps matches TRBD1 (6 bases). Trimming removed 5 bases at V and 4 bases at J, with 20 bases between. The CDR3 sequence is 16 residues long. CDR1 is SGHAT, CDR2 FQNNGV, per germline.

The CDR3 protein is CASSLTSGGTEAFF. The CDR3 DNA is TGTGCCAGCAGCTTAACGTCAGGGGGCACTGAAGCTTTCTTT. V is TRBV7-3 and J is TRBJ1-1, with 7 bases fitting TRBD1. The CDR3 has 14 amino acids. Germline lookup yields CDR1 SGHTA and CDR2 FQGTGA. J was trimmed by 4 bases and V by 0 bases; bases with no gene match: 2.

This rearrangement joins TRBV21-1 to TRBJ2-1; TRBD2 was called by the table and not checked on the DNA. TRBV21-1 is a recognized pseudogene. The CDR3 is 16 residues long. CDR3 loop: CASSKLGLAGNNEQFF. CDR3 DNA: TGTGCCAGCAGCAAATTAGGCCTAGCGGGTAACAATGAGCAGTTCTTC.

The chain couples TRBV5-4 to TRBJ2-4, with TRBD2 matching 7 bases. The CDR3 is 18 amino acids. The V segment lost 4 bases and the J segment 3 bases; nucleotides outside the gene matches: 16. In germline, CDR1 is SGHNT, CDR2 YYREEE (reference sequence). The CDR3 DNA sequence: TGTGCCAGCAGCGGGGGAAGCGGGGCCAGCGGGGTCAAAAACATTCAGTACTTC. Its protein is CASSGGSGASGVKNIQYF.

The genes are TRBV2 and TRBJ2-3; 8 positions agree with TRBD1. Germline values: CDR1 SNHLY, CDR2 FYNNEI. V trimming: 10 bases; J trimming: 5 bases; junction bases outside the gene matches: 14. The CDR3 covers 15 residues. Here the CDR3 reads CATDRTGLSGDTQYF. The CDR3 bases are TGTGCCACCGACCGGACAGGGCTCAGCGGAGATACGCAGTATTTT.